This TCR beta chain is drawn from a study of blood T cell repertoires in COVID-19. About the research overall: In each case, the material was cDNA or gDNA derived from T cells, B-cell-depleted T cells, or PBMCs.

Unmatched junction bases numbered 10, after V lost 5 bases and J lost 1 base. Germline V gives CDR1 LGHDT, CDR2 YNNKEL (reference sequence). The CDR3 covers 16 residues. Sequencing used immunoSEQ multiplex PCR; TCRdb keeps in-frame clones, though not all of them. Among fewer than 200,000 clones listed, 87% were seen once. Sequencing was performed on peripheral blood. The chain uses TRBV3-1 (or the pseudogene TRBV3-2) and TRBJ1-1; TRBD1 aligns across 7 bases. This TCR came from a woman in her 70s with COVID-19, enrolled during active disease. The CDR3 DNA follows: TGTGCCAGCAGCTACAGGGGACTGGGATCGAACACTGAAGCTTTCTTT. Protein sequence: CASSYRGLGSNTEAFF.